Below, 20 T cell receptor beta chains from the same sample are listed, as sequenced in a study of beta chain features in type 1 diabetes. The whole isolated RNA underwent reverse transcription, so sequencing captured expressed TCRB transcripts. Libraries were prepared by immunoSEQ multiplex PCR; TCRdb keeps only in-frame clonotypes and omits some of them. The table has approximately 470,000 clones, around 28% seen once. The sample was naive CD4+ T cells from blood. These receptors were collected from a man younger than 35 in good health.

Only a few counts were recorded for this clone. This chain joins TRBV7-9 and TRBJ2-5, with D perhaps TRBD1 (6 bases). There are 13 residues in the CDR3. Trimming removed 5 bases at V and 5 bases at J, with 12 bases between. Germline V gene data show CDR1 as SEHNR and CDR2 as FQNEAQ (reference sequence). The CDR3 DNA follows: TGTGCCAGCAGCACCCAGGGGCGGGAGACCCAGTACTTC. Its protein is CASSTQGRETQYF.

This sequence joins TRBV9 and TRBJ2-7; TRBD1 matches at 7 bases. CDR3 length: 15 amino acids. Germline CDR1 SGDLS, CDR2 YYNGEE. With 0 bases clipped from V and 3 bases from J, the junction kept 6 bases outside the gene matches. The CDR3 DNA reads as TGTGCCAGCAGCGTAGACAGGACAGGTAACTACGAGCAGTACTTC. Its translation is CASSVDRTGNYEQYF.

The sample holds a few counts of this clone. The V and J genes are TRBV10-3 and TRBJ2-2; no clear D. Germline V lookup: CDR1 ENHRY, CDR2 SYGVKD. The V and J ends lost 5 bases and 5 bases respectively, with 9 bases between them. This CDR3 has 13 residues. CDR3 sequence (DNA): TGTGCCATCAGTCCCCCAGGAACCGGGGAGCTGTTTTTT. Its translation: CAISPPGTGELFF.

This clone came up a few times. The chain links TRBV7-9 to TRBJ2-7; D call uncertain. Germline CDR1 reads SEHNR; CDR2 reads FQNEAQ (reference sequence). CDR3 length: 11 amino acids. V lost 11 bases and J lost 3, with 11 bases in between. DNA of the CDR3: TGTGCCGGCAATCAAGGCTACGAGCAGTACTTC. Its translation is CAGNQGYEQYF. Full variable domain (remainder filled in from reference TRBV7-9 and TRBJ2-7): DTGVSQNPRHKITKRGQNVTFRCDPISEHNRLYWYRQTLGQGPEFLTYFQNEAQLEKSRLLSDRFSAERPKGSFSTLEIQRTEQGDSAMYLCAGNQGYEQYFGPGTRLTVT.

The chain links TRBV29-1 to TRBJ2-1; 8 bases match TRBD2. The CDR3 length is 14 residues. Germline V gives CDR1 SQVTM, CDR2 ANQGSEA. Losses at the gene ends were 7 bases for V and 4 bases for J; bases not matched to a gene: 9. The CDR3 loop is CSARTSRKYNEQFF. The CDR3 DNA follows: TGCAGCGCGAGGACTAGCAGGAAGTACAATGAGCAGTTCTTC.

V is TRBV20-1 and J is TRBJ2-3, with D uncertain. Germline lookup yields CDR1 DFQATT and CDR2 SNEGSKA (reference sequence). This CDR3 region has 11 residues. This CDR3 reads CRTDLADTQYF. The CDR3 DNA follows: TGCAGGACGGATCTAGCAGATACGCAGTATTTT.

V gene TRBV4-1 combines with J gene TRBJ2-3; TRBD2 aligns across 8 bases. J gave up 4 bases and V 5 bases, and 11 bases lay outside the gene matches. CDR1 MGHRA and CDR2 YSYEKL come from the germline V gene. CDR3 length equals 16 residues. The CDR3 sequence: CASSGNSGISADTQYF. CDR3 sequence (DNA): TGCGCCAGCAGCGGTAATAGCGGGATAAGCGCAGATACGCAGTATTTT.

The chain couples TRBV19 to TRBJ2-7; a weak D match, TRBD1 (6 bases). V was pared by 2 bases and J by 2 bases, with 13 bases between. Germline V lookup: CDR1 LNHDA, CDR2 SQIVND (reference sequence). The CDR3 covers 15 residues. The CDR3 here is CASSINGQPAYEQYF. The CDR3, as DNA: TGTGCCAGTAGTATAAACGGACAGCCCGCCTACGAGCAGTACTTC.

The chain employs TRBV4-2 and TRBJ1-1; D uncertain. This CDR3 has 15 amino acids. Trimming stripped 1 base from V and 1 base from J, with 10 bases between. Germline V gene data show CDR1 as LGHNA and CDR2 as YNFKEQ. The CDR3 region has the DNA TGTGCCAGCAGCCAAGGGGCGAGGAAGAACACTGAAGCTTTCTTT. It specifies CASSQGARKNTEAFF.

This sequence joins TRBV19 and TRBJ2-2, with D tentatively TRBD1 (5 bases). The CDR3 covers 14 residues. The germline V and J ends were trimmed by 7 bases and 6 bases, with 15 bases remaining between them. Per the germline V gene, CDR1 is LNHDA and CDR2 is SQIVND (reference sequence). CDR3 protein: CASTGAFFSGELFF. CDR3 nucleotide sequence: TGTGCCAGTACTGGGGCATTTTTCTCCGGGGAGCTGTTTTTT.

This rearrangement joins TRBV7-2 to TRBJ2-3, with TRBD1 matching over 9 bases. The CDR3 is 16 amino acids. J was trimmed by 0 bases and V by 5 bases; bases with no gene match: 6. CDR1 and CDR2 (germline): SGHTA, FQGNSA. DNA of the CDR3: TGTGCCAGCAGCCCGGGGACAGGGACTAGCACAGATACGCAGTATTTT. Its translation is CASSPGTGTSTDTQYF.

The rearrangement uses TRBV5-1 and TRBJ2-4; the match to TRBD1 covers 8 bases. Germline CDR1 SGHRS, CDR2 YFSETQ. V dropped 0 bases and J dropped 7; count of bases not matched to a gene: 0. This CDR3 is 13 amino acids long. CDR3 protein: CASSLGQGNIQYF. CDR3 nucleotide sequence: TGCGCCAGCAGCTTGGGACAGGGGAACATTCAGTACTTC.

This clone was detected a few times. This chain connects TRBV7-9 to TRBJ2-7; 13 bases agree with TRBD2. The germline V gene has CDR1 SEHNR and CDR2 FQNEAQ (reference sequence). The CDR3 covers 15 residues. V dropped 5 bases and J dropped 4; count of bases not matched to a gene: 5. CDR3 sequence: CASSGRTSGGYEQYF. CDR3 bases: TGTGCCAGCAGCGGCCGGACTAGCGGGGGATACGAGCAGTACTTC.

The gene calls are TRBV14 and TRBJ2-7, with D perhaps being TRBD1 or TRBD2 (5 bases each). The CDR3 has 15 amino acids. The germline V and J ends were trimmed by 3 bases and 2 bases, with 14 bases remaining between them. Per the germline V gene, CDR1 is SGHDN and CDR2 is FVKESK. CDR3 sequence: CASSQGAGHPYEQYF. Here the CDR3 DNA reads TGTGCCAGCAGCCAGGGAGCTGGACACCCCTACGAGCAGTACTTC.

This clone showed up just a few times. In the same sample, other DNA sequences code for this CDR3. This rearrangement joins TRBV9 to TRBJ2-1, with 10 positions matching TRBD2. Trimming at V came to 4 bases and at J to 2 bases, leaving 3 bases not matched to a gene. Germline V CDR1 and CDR2: SGDLS, YYNGEE. The CDR3 is 15 amino acids. CDR3 region: CASSLSGRAYNEQFF. Here the CDR3 DNA reads TGTGCCAGCAGCTTAAGCGGGAGGGCCTACAATGAGCAGTTCTTC.

The genes are TRBV4-3 and TRBJ2-3; D not certain. V was clipped by 0 bases and J by 3 bases, with 7 bases between them. The CDR3 runs to 14 residues. Per the germline V gene, CDR1 is LGHNA and CDR2 is YSLEER. CDR3 nucleotide sequence: TGCGCCAGCAGCCAAGATCAAGGAACAGATACGCAGTATTTT. It yields the protein CASSQDQGTDTQYF.

This clone was detected only a few times. The V call is TRBV30, the J call TRBJ2-3; D ambiguous. CDR3 length: 12 amino acids. Germline CDR1 is GTSNPN and CDR2 is SVGIG (reference sequence). V was cut by 0 bases and J by 6 bases, with 7 bases left in between. DNA for the CDR3: TGTGCCTGGAGTGTATTGAGGGATACGCAGTATTTT. Translated: CAWSVLRDTQYF.

A few counts support this clone. The gene calls are TRBV7-8 and TRBJ2-7; D may be TRBD1 (6 bases). Trimming cost V 1 base and J 2 bases, with 12 bases left between them. Germline V gene lookup returns CDR1 SGHVS and CDR2 FQNEAQ. This CDR3 comprises 15 residues. The chain's CDR3 is CASSLGRGTPYEQYF. CDR3 bases: TGTGCCAGCAGCTTAGGCAGGGGTACCCCCTACGAGCAGTACTTC.

This chain links TRBV30 with TRBJ2-1, with D perhaps matching TRBD2 (6 bases). V was cut by 1 base and J by 5 bases, with 15 bases left in between. The CDR3 is made up of 15 amino acids. Germline V gene sequence: CDR1 GTSNPN, CDR2 SVGIG (reference sequence). CDR3 sequence reads: CAWSGRWGGNNEQFF. The DNA of the CDR3 is TGTGCCTGGAGTGGACGGTGGGGCGGGAACAATGAGCAGTTCTTC.

This chain connects TRBV18 to TRBJ1-4; no clear D gene. In germline, CDR1 is KGHSH, CDR2 LQKENI. Deletions cut 2 bases from V and 2 bases from J, with 6 bases between. This CDR3 comprises 14 residues. CDR3: CASSPEGTNEKLFF. The CDR3 region has the DNA TGTGCCAGCTCACCAGAAGGGACTAATGAAAAACTGTTTTTT.